These 24 T cell receptor beta chains originate from one sample sequenced in a study of T cells in Graves' hyperthyroidism and ophthalmopathy. Amplification of TCR beta CDR3 regions used RNA as the template. TCR CDR3 underwent first-round RT-PCR with the HTBI primer set. Using its own MiXCR run on the multiplex PCR reads, TCRdb lists one record per CDR3 protein. Of around 450,000 distinct CDR3 sequences in the sample, about a sixth were seen once. Sample: blood. The receptors stem from a woman between 18 and 29 years old with Graves' hyperthyroidism.

This clonotype was observed a few times. CDR3 in DNA: TGTGCCAGCAGCTTAGTCCGGGAGTGGGGCAATGAGCAGTTCTTC. Protein sequence: CASSLVREWGNEQFF. The rearrangement links TRBV11-2 to TRBJ2-1; perhaps TRBD2 as D (6 bases). Trimming removed 1 base at V and 6 bases at J, with 13 bases between. CDR3 length equals 15 residues. CDR1 and CDR2 from the germline V gene are SGHAT and FQNNGV. Using reference TRBV11-2 and TRBJ2-1 for the parts outside the CDR3, the full variable domain is EAGVAQSPRYKIIEKRQSVAFWCNPISGHATLYWYQQILGQGPKLLIQFQNNGVVDDSQLPKDRFSAERLKGVDSTLKIQPAKLEDSAVYLCASSLVREWGNEQFFGPGTRLTVL.

A few counts support this clonotype. The rearrangement links TRBV19 to TRBJ2-7; 9 nucleotides agree with TRBD1. V gave up 7 bases and J gave up 2 bases; unmatched junction bases: 12. Germline V CDR1 and CDR2: LNHDA, SQIVND (reference sequence). There are 16 residues in the CDR3. The DNA for the CDR3 is TGTGCCAGTAAAAACTCCGGGACAGGGTTTCCCTACGAGCAGTACTTC. Its protein is CASKNSGTGFPYEQYF.

This clonotype was picked up a small number of times. The chain uses TRBV5-6 and TRBJ1-5; maybe TRBD1 (5 bases). Germline lookup yields CDR1 SGHDT and CDR2 YYEEEE. V was trimmed by 6 bases and J by 3 bases, leaving 22 bases between them. There are 17 residues in the CDR3. The CDR3 sequence is CASTLRGTGRLNQPQHF. In DNA, the CDR3 is TGTGCCAGCACCCTCCGAGGTACGGGGCGCCTCAATCAGCCCCAGCATTTT.

Many counts were recorded for this clonotype. The rearrangement uses TRBV3-1 and TRBJ2-1; TRBD2 matches at 12 bases. This CDR3 has 18 residues. The junction had 6 bases not matched to a gene; V was cut back by 0 bases and J by 3 bases. The germline V gene has CDR1 LGHDT and CDR2 YNNKEL (reference sequence). The CDR3 region has the DNA TGTGCCAGCAGCCAAGACCTAGCGGGGGGGCCAATCTACAATGAGCAGTTCTTC. Residues: CASSQDLAGGPIYNEQFF.

The chain joins TRBV18 to TRBJ2-7; D unresolved. The germline CDR1 and CDR2 sequences are KGHSH and LQKENI. Trimming removed 3 bases at V and 0 bases at J, with 12 bases between. This CDR3 has 15 residues. The CDR3 nucleotides read TGTGCCAGCTCACCTTATACAGCGACCTCCTACGAGCAGTACTTC. Encoded protein: CASSPYTATSYEQYF. Filled out from reference TRBV18 and TRBJ2-7, the complete variable domain reads NAGVMQNPRHLVRRRGQEARLRCSPMKGHSHVYWYRQLPEEGLKFMVYLQKENIIDESGMPKERFSAEFPKEGPSILRIQQVVRGDSAAYFCASSPYTATSYEQYFGPGTRLTVT.

This clonotype showed up just a few times. The rearrangement uses TRBV5-4 and TRBJ2-2, with D unclear. The germline V and J ends were trimmed by 7 bases and 2 bases, with 15 bases remaining between them. CDR3 length equals 15 residues. From germline, CDR1 is SGHNT and CDR2 YYREEE (reference sequence). The CDR3 reads CASGRGQINTGELFF. In nucleotides, the CDR3 is TGTGCCAGCGGCCGTGGGCAGATAAACACCGGGGAGCTGTTTTTT.

This clonotype has a count of ten or more. The chain recombines TRBV7-2 with TRBJ1-1, with 8 bases lining up with TRBD1. The ends lost 5 bases at V and 6 bases at J; junction bases unmatched: 5. Looked up from germline, CDR1 is SGHTA and CDR2 is FQGNSA. The CDR3 is 13 amino acids. The CDR3 DNA reads TGTGCCAGCAGCACGCGACAGGGGTCTGAAGCTTTCTTT. It translates to CASSTRQGSEAFF.

The chain links TRBV9 to TRBJ2-1, with D possibly TRBD1 on 5 matching bases. CDR1 and CDR2 from the germline V gene are SGDLS and YYNGEE. V lost 4 bases to trimming and J lost 4 bases, with 15 bases between them. The CDR3 totals 15 residues. CDR3 DNA sequence: TGTGCCAGCAGCCCCCATGACAGCGTTTACAATGAGCAGTTCTTC. It encodes CASSPHDSVYNEQFF.

This clonotype has more than one count but fewer than ten. This chain uses TRBV20-1 with TRBJ1-2; TRBD1 aligns across 9 bases. Germline V gene sequence: CDR1 DFQATT, CDR2 SNEGSKA (reference sequence). V gave up 5 bases and J gave up 4 bases; unmatched junction bases: 20. The CDR3 is made up of 18 amino acids. Here the CDR3 reads CSASTRDRERGRRYGYTF. The CDR3 DNA follows: TGCAGTGCTTCAACCCGGGACAGGGAGCGGGGGCGTCGCTATGGCTACACCTTC.

This clonotype was detected only a few times. The V and J genes are TRBV29-1 and TRBJ1-2; the D is unclear. The CDR3 has 12 amino acids. CDR1 and CDR2 (germline): SQVTM, ANQGSEA. V shed 2 bases and J shed 4 bases, with 8 bases lying between them. Here the CDR3 DNA reads TGCAGCGTTGAATTGGGATCCTATGGCTACACCTTC. Its protein product is CSVELGSYGYTF.

There are many counts of this clonotype. Mismatch with germline at one junction end may stem from a read error. The chain couples TRBV3-1 to TRBJ1-2, with 12 bases lining up with TRBD1. Germline V lookup: CDR1 LGHDT, CDR2 YNNKEL (reference sequence). CDR3 length: 14 amino acids. The CDR3 region is CASTVGGTGGTFSF. The CDR3 DNA reads TGTGCCAGCACCGTAGGGGGGACAGGGGGCACCTTTTCCTTC.

V gene TRBV12-3 or TRBV12-4 combines with J gene TRBJ1-2, with 9 bases identical to TRBD1. J gave up 2 bases and V 5 bases, and 3 bases lay outside the gene matches. The length of the CDR3 is 14 residues. CDR3 region: CASSGQGWNYGYTF. The CDR3 nucleotides read TGTGCCAGCAGTGGACAGGGGTGGAACTATGGCTACACCTTC.

This clonotype was counted between two and nine times. The chain joins TRBV6-2 or TRBV6-3 to TRBJ2-7; D may be TRBD2 (5 bases). Germline V gene sequence: CDR1 MNHEY, CDR2 SVGEGT. The CDR3 extends over 14 amino acids. Trimming removed 2 bases at V and 2 bases at J, with 10 bases between. The CDR3 protein is CASSYRGLAYEQYF. The CDR3 region has the DNA TGTGCCAGCAGTTACCGAGGGCTAGCCTACGAGCAGTACTTC.

This clonotype was detected a few times. Written as DNA, the CDR3 is TGTGCCAGCAGCCCCTGGACAGGGGTACGAGACAGCTATGGCTACACCTTC. It encodes CASSPWTGVRDSYGYTF. The V call is TRBV6-2 or TRBV6-3, the J call TRBJ1-2; 9 nucleotides align to TRBD1. Per germline, CDR1 MNHEY and CDR2 SVGEGT. This CDR3 contains 17 residues. V lost 6 bases to trimming and J lost 4 bases; unmatched junction nucleotides: 15.

This clonotype was observed many times. The V and J genes are TRBV9 and TRBJ1-1; weak D call: TRBD1 (6 bases). The ends were cut back, 3 bases at V and 3 bases at J, with 15 bases in the middle. The CDR3 loop spans 15 amino acids. Germline CDR1 reads SGDLS; CDR2 reads YYNGEE. In nucleotides, the CDR3 is TGTGCCAGCAGCGGGACCGGGACAAAGGACACTGAAGCTTTCTTT. It is translated as CASSGTGTKDTEAFF. The full variable domain, with the rest looked up from reference TRBV9 and TRBJ1-1, is DSGVTQTPKHLITATGQRVTLRCSPRSGDLSVYWYQQSLDQGLQFLIQYYNGEERAKGNILERFSAQQFPDLHSELNLSSLELGDSALYFCASSGTGTKDTEAFFGQGTRLTVV.

V gene TRBV19 combines with J gene TRBJ1-5; 7 bases fit TRBD1. The V and J ends lost 7 bases and 1 base, in that order; junction bases with no gene match: 7. CDR3 length: 15 amino acids. In germline, CDR1 is LNHDA, CDR2 SQIVND (reference sequence). In nucleotides, the CDR3 is TGTGCCAGTAAGAGGGGGCAGGCGAGCAATCAGCCCCAGCATTTT. The encoded protein is CASKRGQASNQPQHF. Full variable domain (missing parts from reference TRBV19 and TRBJ1-5): DGGITQSPKYLFRKEGQNVTLSCEQNLNHDAMYWYRQDPGQGLRLIYYSQIVNDFQKGDIAEGYSVSREKKESFPLTVTSAQKNPTAFYLCASKRGQASNQPQHFGDGTRLSIL.

This clonotype appeared many times. The genes are TRBV20-1 and TRBJ1-2; the D is unclear. This CDR3 is 12 amino acids long. Germline CDR1 reads DFQATT; CDR2 reads SNEGSKA (reference sequence). V was pared by 0 bases and J by 6 bases, with 8 bases between. CDR3 nucleotides: TGCAGTGCTAGAGAGCCGGGCGATGGCTACACCTTC. Encoded protein: CSAREPGDGYTF.

In nucleotides, the CDR3 is TGCAGTGCTAGGCTTCTCGGGACAGCGAACACCGGGGAGCTGTTTTTT. Encoded protein: CSARLLGTANTGELFF. This chain links TRBV20-1 with TRBJ2-2; TRBD1 matches 7 bases. Germline-derived CDR1 and CDR2 are DFQATT and SNEGSKA (reference sequence). The CDR3 is 16 residues long. With V trimmed by 3 bases and J by 0 bases, 7 bases remained unmatched.

This clonotype was seen at least ten times. This chain connects TRBV7-3 to TRBJ1-1; possible D gene TRBD1, 5 bases. The ends were cut back, 7 bases at V and 1 base at J, with 16 bases in the middle. The germline V gene has CDR1 SGHTA and CDR2 FQGTGA. CDR3 length equals 15 residues. In DNA form, the CDR3 reads TGTGCCAGCAAGTTGAACAGGCCCTCGAACACTGAAGCTTTCTTT. The encoded protein is CASKLNRPSNTEAFF.

This clonotype was observed at least ten times. The chain uses TRBV6-1 and TRBJ2-7; tentatively, D is TRBD2 (5 bases). The CDR3 length is 12 residues. V was cut by 6 bases and J by 7 bases, with 13 bases left in between. Germline V gene data show CDR1 as MNHNS and CDR2 as SASEGT. The CDR3: CASRAGRGEQYF. CDR3 nucleotides: TGTGCCAGCAGGGCCGGCCGAGGGGAGCAGTACTTC.

A remark on this clonotype: This may be a read error: a much more frequent sequence differs by one nucleotide. The genes are TRBV2 and TRBJ2-1, with 7 positions matching TRBD1. The germline CDR1 and CDR2 sequences are SNHLY and FYNNEI. This CDR3 has 15 residues. V trimming: 6 bases; J trimming: 9 bases; junction bases outside the gene matches: 14. CDR3 amino acids: CASRYRGVGVVEQFF. CDR3 coding DNA: TGTGCCAGCAGATACAGGGGCGTGGGAGTGGTTGAGCAGTTCTTC.

This clonotype was detected many times. Here the CDR3 DNA reads TGTGCCAGCAGTTTCGTTCGAGGGGGCGCAGGCCAGCCCCAGCATTTT. Protein sequence: CASSFVRGGAGQPQHF. V and J are TRBV12-3 or TRBV12-4 and TRBJ1-5; 7 positions match TRBD1. Trimming cost V 3 bases and J 7 bases; bases outside gene matches: 12. The CDR3 covers 16 residues.

This clonotype appeared a few times. The chain combines TRBV9 with TRBJ1-3; a weak D match, TRBD1 (5 bases). The CDR3 has 15 residues. The V gene lost 2 bases and the J gene lost 0 bases, with 9 bases spanning the gap. In germline, CDR1 is SGDLS, CDR2 YYNGEE. CDR3 sequence (DNA): TGTGCCAGCAGCGTTATGGGGACCTCTGGAAACACCATATATTTT. Translated, it gives CASSVMGTSGNTIYF.

This clonotype has a handful of counts. V is TRBV7-3 and J is TRBJ2-6; D uncertain. Trimming removed 1 base from V and 0 bases from J, with 7 bases in between. Germline loops: CDR1 SGHTA, CDR2 FQGTGA. The CDR3 is 16 residues long. The CDR3 region is CASSLNSFSGANVLTF. The CDR3 DNA sequence: TGTGCCAGCAGCTTAAACTCTTTCTCTGGGGCCAACGTCCTGACTTTC.